What follows is one TCR beta chain and its context. The data were taken from a study of cytomegalovirus exposure and HLA in healthy donors. V was pared by 2 bases and J by 2 bases, with 8 bases between. The CDR3 is 14 amino acids. From germline, CDR1 is SGHTA and CDR2 FQGTGA. The PCR ran on 60 Vbeta and 13 Jbeta primers. Only in-frame clones appear in the TCRdb table, and some are missing; sequencing was by immunoSEQ multiplex PCR. The sample holds 110,000 to 150,000 clones, approximately 80% seen once. The source of this sequence is a male donor in good health and CMV-seronegative. Material: PBMCs. The V call is TRBV7-3, the J call TRBJ2-3, with D perhaps matching TRBD2 (6 bases). CDR3 loop: CASSLAGYTDTQYF. In DNA, the CDR3 is TGTGCCAGCAGCTTAGCGGGATACACAGATACGCAGTATTTT.